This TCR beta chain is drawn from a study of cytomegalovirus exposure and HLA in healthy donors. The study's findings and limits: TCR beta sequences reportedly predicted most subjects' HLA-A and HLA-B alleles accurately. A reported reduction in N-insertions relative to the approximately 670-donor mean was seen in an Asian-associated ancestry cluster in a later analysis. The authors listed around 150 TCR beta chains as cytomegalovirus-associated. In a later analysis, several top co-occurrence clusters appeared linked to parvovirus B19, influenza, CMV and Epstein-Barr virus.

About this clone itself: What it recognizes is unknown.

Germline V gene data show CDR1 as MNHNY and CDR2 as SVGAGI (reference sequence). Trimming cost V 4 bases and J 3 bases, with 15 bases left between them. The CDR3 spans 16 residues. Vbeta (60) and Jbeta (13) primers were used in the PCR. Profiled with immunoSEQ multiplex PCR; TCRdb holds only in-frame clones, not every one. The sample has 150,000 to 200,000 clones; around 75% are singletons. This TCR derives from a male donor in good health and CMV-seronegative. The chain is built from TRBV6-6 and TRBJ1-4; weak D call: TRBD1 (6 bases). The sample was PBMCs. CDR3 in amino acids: CASSSQIRGANEKLFF. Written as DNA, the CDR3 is TGTGCCAGCAGTTCTCAAATCAGGGGTGCTAATGAAAAACTGTTTTTT.